One sample yielded the 12 T cell receptor beta chains listed below, sequenced in a study of T cell changes during pregnancy in multiple sclerosis. Data came from immunoSEQ multiplex PCR; TCRdb stores just in-frame clones and leaves some out. The table includes about 33,000 clones, roughly nine tenths detected once. This specimen was CD4+ T cells from peripheral blood mononuclear cells, taken in the third trimester of pregnancy. The source is a female donor in good health, enrolled as a control in a pregnancy study.

The chain couples TRBV7-9 to TRBJ1-1, with no clear D. Looked up from germline, CDR1 is SEHNR and CDR2 is FQNEAQ (reference sequence). The CDR3 runs to 15 residues. V lost 3 bases, J lost 0 bases, and 11 bases lay in between. For the CDR3, the DNA is TGTGCCAGCAGCTTCATGGGCCTGTTGAACACTGAAGCTTTCTTT. It is translated as CASSFMGLLNTEAFF.

The chain combines TRBV9 with TRBJ2-2, with TRBD1 identical over 7 bases. The CDR3 spans 16 residues. The J segment lost 0 bases and the V segment lost 3 bases, leaving 5 bases of the junction unmatched. Germline V gene sequence: CDR1 SGDLS, CDR2 YYNGEE. DNA of the CDR3: TGTGCCAGCAGCGAAACCGGGACAGCGAACACCGGGGAGCTGTTTTTT. This translates into CASSETGTANTGELFF.

This clone was counted a single time. V and J are TRBV5-4 and TRBJ2-5; a possible D gene is TRBD2 (5 bases). The CDR3 totals 15 residues. CDR1 is SGHNT, CDR2 YYREEE, per germline (reference sequence). V was shortened by 0 bases and J by 1 base, with 10 bases between the two germline ends. CDR3: CASSLGGQLQETQYF. The CDR3 bases are TGTGCCAGCAGCTTGGGCGGGCAACTCCAAGAGACCCAGTACTTC.

The CDR3 DNA reads TGCGCCAGCACCGGGACAGATAGACAAGAGACCCAGTACTTC. Amino acids: CASTGTDRQETQYF. The rearrangement links TRBV23-1 to TRBJ2-5; TRBD1 agrees at 7 bases. Being an ORF, TRBV23-1 has a function that is uncertain. This CDR3 spans 14 amino acids. J gave up 2 bases and V 7 bases, and 7 bases lay outside the gene matches.

The gene calls are TRBV30 and TRBJ1-1; the D is unclear. There are 14 residues in the CDR3. With 3 bases removed from V and 3 bases from J, the gap between germline ends came to 14 bases. Germline CDR1 is GTSNPN and CDR2 is SVGIG (reference sequence). CDR3 nucleotides: TGTGCCTGGAGGTTTCGGGGAGGGCACACTGAAGCTTTCTTT. This gives the protein CAWRFRGGHTEAFF.

The chain carries TRBV11-2 and TRBJ2-3; TRBD2 aligns across 8 bases. The CDR3 consists of 15 residues. CDR1 is SGHAT, CDR2 FQNNGV, per germline. Trimming took 3 bases from V and 6 from J; bases not matched to a gene: 8. The CDR3: CASSLRRGAADTQYF. CDR3 DNA: TGTGCCAGCAGCTTGCGGCGGGGGGCGGCCGATACGCAGTATTTT.

This clone has only one observation. The V gene is TRBV27, the J gene TRBJ1-5, with a possible D match to TRBD1 (6 bases). This CDR3 has 19 amino acids. V was trimmed by 5 bases and J by 0 bases, leaving 23 bases between them. In germline, CDR1 is MNHEY, CDR2 SMNVEV (reference sequence). CDR3 bases: TGTGCCAGCAGTCGACTACCGGGACACCCTCTTTATAGCAATCAGCCCCAGCATTTT. The encoded protein is CASSRLPGHPLYSNQPQHF.

The J gene is TRBJ2-3, the V gene TRBV7-2; 10 nucleotides align to TRBD2. The CDR3 extends over 17 amino acids. Germline CDR1 and CDR2: SGHTA and FQGNSA. Trimming took 1 base from V and 5 from J; bases not matched to a gene: 9. This chain's CDR3 is CASSLEMVAGGIDTQYF. The CDR3 nucleotides read TGTGCCAGCAGCTTAGAAATGGTAGCGGGAGGAATAGATACGCAGTATTTT.

V is TRBV14 and J is TRBJ1-6, with D unresolved. The V gene's germline CDR1 is SGHDN and CDR2 FVKESK. There are 18 residues in the CDR3. The V end lost 1 base, the J end lost 0 bases, and 13 bases lay between the germline ends. The CDR3 loop is CASSQGFLGSSYNSPLHF. The CDR3 DNA reads as TGTGCCAGCAGCCAAGGTTTCCTAGGGAGCTCCTATAATTCACCCCTCCACTTT.

V and J are TRBV2 and TRBJ2-7; 7 bases are a match to TRBD1. Per germline, CDR1 SNHLY and CDR2 FYNNEI. The CDR3 loop spans 13 amino acids. J gave up 6 bases and V 6 bases, and 8 bases lay outside the gene matches. CDR3 DNA sequence: TGTGCCAGCAGGCTGACAGGGCGGGCCGAGCAGTACTTC. It codes for CASRLTGRAEQYF.

This clone was recorded a few times. The rearrangement joins TRBV5-4 to TRBJ2-5, with 9 positions matching TRBD2. With 4 bases clipped from V and 2 bases from J, the junction kept 6 bases outside the gene matches. Germline V CDR1 and CDR2: SGHNT, YYREEE (reference sequence). The CDR3 contains 15 residues. This CDR3 reads CASSQVLAGQETQYF. As DNA, the CDR3 is TGTGCCAGCAGCCAAGTACTAGCGGGTCAAGAGACCCAGTACTTC.

The V and J genes are TRBV18 and TRBJ2-3; D perhaps matches TRBD2 (5 bases). The CDR3 is 15 amino acids. V was trimmed by 3 bases and J by 4 bases, leaving 14 bases between them. CDR1 is KGHSH, CDR2 LQKENI, per germline. The CDR3 sequence is CASSPRPRGSDTQYF. CDR3 nucleotide sequence: TGTGCCAGCTCACCTCGCCCCCGAGGGTCAGATACGCAGTATTTT.